This is a list of T cell receptor beta chains from one sample in a study of metastatic and nonmetastatic thyroid tumors. TCRdb re-analyzed the PCR reads using MiXCR. The data contain about 25,000 clones, around a fifth of them seen just once; the ten biggest clones take up about a quarter. Sequenced input: blood. The receptors originated from a male donor with papillary thyroid cancer or a benign thyroid nodule (not recorded which). Some clones in this sample may be carry-over from other donors' samples. CDR3s include the opening cysteine and the closing phenylalanine or tryptophan. The order of the fields is J gene, D gene, V gene, clone size, CDR3 DNA, CDR3 protein. A D gene is named only where the DNA matches it firmly. Size values are once, few and many counts, or a class for expanded clones, and some rows have none.

J: TRBJ1-5
D: TRBD1
V: TRBV7-9
size: many
DNA: TGTGCCAGCAGCGCCGACAGGGCCGGTGATCAGCCCCAGCATTTT
CDR3: CASSADRAGDQPQHF

J: TRBJ1-1
D: TRBD1
V: TRBV12-3/TRBV12-4
size: many
DNA: TGTGCCAGCACCCCCATGGGTCAGGGGGCTATGAACACTGAAGCTTTCTTT
CDR3: CASTPMGQGAMNTEAFF

J: TRBJ2-1
D: NA
V: TRBV9
size: many
DNA: TGTGCCAGCAGCGGTCCGAGGAATCTTGTTGAGCAGTTCTTC
CDR3: CASSGPRNLVEQFF

J: TRBJ1-2
D: TRBD1
V: TRBV4-1
size: NA
DNA: TGCGCCAGCAGTCAAGATAGGTACAGGGGGAACTATGGCTACACCTTC
CDR3: CASSQDRYRGNYGYTF

J: TRBJ2-2
D: TRBD2
V: TRBV20-1
size: many
DNA: TGCAGTGCTAGGCTAGCGGGGACGAACACCGGGGAGCTGTTTTTT
CDR3: CSARLAGTNTGELFF

J: TRBJ2-7
D: TRBD2
V: TRBV11-2
size: NA
DNA: TGTGCCAGCAGCTTGAGACGGACTAGCGGATACTACGAGCAGTACTTC
CDR3: CASSLRRTSGYYEQYF

J: TRBJ1-6
D: TRBD1
V: TRBV28
size: many
DNA: TGTGCCAGCAGTTTATTAACCGGGACAGGGGATTCACCCCTCCACTTT
CDR3: CASSLLTGTGDSPLHF

J: TRBJ1-5
D: TRBD1
V: TRBV6-5
size: many
DNA: TGTGCCAGCAGTTACAGGGGGCGAGGGAATCAGCCCCAGCATTTT
CDR3: CASSYRGRGNQPQHF

J: TRBJ2-7
D: TRBD1
V: TRBV30
size: many
DNA: TGTGCCGGGGACAGGGTGACCTACGAGCAGTACTTC
CDR3: CAGDRVTYEQYF

J: TRBJ1-1
D: NA
V: TRBV30
size: many
DNA: TGTGCCTGGAGTGTGTACATGAACACTGAAGCTTTCTTT
CDR3: CAWSVYMNTEAFF

J: TRBJ1-1
D: NA
V: TRBV27
size: many
DNA: TGTGCCAGCAGTCCTCTTCTTATCGGGCTCGTTAGGGCTGAAGCTTTCTTT
CDR3: CASSPLLIGLVRAEAFF

J: TRBJ2-7
D: TRBD1
V: TRBV7-9
size: many
DNA: TGTGCCAGCAGCTCTCCAGGGGGCTACTCCTACGAGCAGTACTTC
CDR3: CASSSPGGYSYEQYF

J: TRBJ1-2
D: NA
V: TRBV29-1
size: many
DNA: TGCAGCGTGTGGGGGGGGGGCTATGGCTACACCTTC
CDR3: CSVWGGGYGYTF

J: TRBJ2-1
D: NA
V: TRBV27
size: many
DNA: TGTGCCAGCAGATGGGACGAGAAGATTTACAATGAGCAGTTCTTC
CDR3: CASRWDEKIYNEQFF

J: TRBJ2-1
D: NA
V: TRBV24-1
size: many
DNA: TGTGCCACCAGTGATTTGTCAGGGAAGTACAATGAGCAGTTCTTC
CDR3: CATSDLSGKYNEQFF

J: TRBJ2-7
D: TRBD1
V: TRBV5-1
size: NA
DNA: TGCGCCAGCAGCCGGGACAGGGCGACCTACGAGCAGTACTTC
CDR3: CASSRDRATYEQYF

J: TRBJ2-2
D: TRBD1
V: TRBV7-2
size: NA
DNA: TGTGCCAGCAGCTTAGCCGGGACAGGGGGGGCCGGTGATCTGCTTTTT
CDR3: CASSLAGTGGAGDLLF

J: TRBJ2-7
D: TRBD1
V: TRBV28
size: many
DNA: TGTGCCAGCAGTTTACCCGGGACAGGGGGTCGGGAGCAGTACTTC
CDR3: CASSLPGTGGREQYF

J: TRBJ1-2
D: NA
V: TRBV7-2
size: many
DNA: TGTGCCAGCAGTTCAGGGGCTAACTATGGCTACACCTTC
CDR3: CASSSGANYGYTF

J: TRBJ1-3
D: NA
V: TRBV6-1
size: many
DNA: TGTGCCAGCGGTAGGGGTGAGAAAGGCACCATATATTTT
CDR3: CASGRGEKGTIYF

J: TRBJ2-7
D: TRBD2
V: TRBV18
size: NA
DNA: TGTGCCAGCTCACAGGGCGGCGGGGGACCCTACGAGCAGTACTTC
CDR3: CASSQGGGGPYEQYF

J: TRBJ2-7
D: NA
V: TRBV5-6
size: NA
DNA: TGTGCCAGCAGCTTGGCCCTTGACGGGCCCCGCGAGCAGTACTTC
CDR3: CASSLALDGPREQYF

J: TRBJ1-1
D: NA
V: TRBV4-1
size: NA
DNA: TGCGGCAGCAGCTTGGGACTGTCAATCAGTGAAGCTTTCTTT
CDR3: CGSSLGLSISEAFF